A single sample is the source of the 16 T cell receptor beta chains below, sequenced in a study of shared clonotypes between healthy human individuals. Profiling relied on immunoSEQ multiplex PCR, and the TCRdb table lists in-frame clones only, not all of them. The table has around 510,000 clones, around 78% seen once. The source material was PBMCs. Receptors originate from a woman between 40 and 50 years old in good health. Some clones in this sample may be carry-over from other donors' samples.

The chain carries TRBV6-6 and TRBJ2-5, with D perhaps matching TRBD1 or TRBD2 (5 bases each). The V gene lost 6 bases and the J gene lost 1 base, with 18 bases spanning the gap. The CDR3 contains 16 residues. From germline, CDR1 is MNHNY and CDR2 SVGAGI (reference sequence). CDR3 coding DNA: TGTGCCAGCAGCCCCTGGTTGACCGGGACCCAAGAGACCCAGTACTTC. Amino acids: CASSPWLTGTQETQYF.

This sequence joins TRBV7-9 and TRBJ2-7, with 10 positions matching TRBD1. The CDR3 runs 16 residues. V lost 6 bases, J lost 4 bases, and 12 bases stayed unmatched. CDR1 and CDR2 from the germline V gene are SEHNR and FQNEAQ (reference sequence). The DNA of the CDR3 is TGTGCCAGCAGTCACAAAATCGGGACAGGGGAGTACGAGCAGTACTTC. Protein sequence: CASSHKIGTGEYEQYF.

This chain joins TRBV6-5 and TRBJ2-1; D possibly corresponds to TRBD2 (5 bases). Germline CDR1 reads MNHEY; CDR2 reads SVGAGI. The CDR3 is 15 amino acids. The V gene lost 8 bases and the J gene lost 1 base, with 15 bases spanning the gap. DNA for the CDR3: TGTGCCAGCGCTAGAGGGAGCGGTTCCTACAATGAGCAGTTCTTC. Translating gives CASARGSGSYNEQFF.

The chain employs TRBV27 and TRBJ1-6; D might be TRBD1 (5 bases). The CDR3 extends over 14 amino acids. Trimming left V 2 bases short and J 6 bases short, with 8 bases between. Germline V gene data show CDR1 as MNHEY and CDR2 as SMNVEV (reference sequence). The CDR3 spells CASSLGGGNSPLHF. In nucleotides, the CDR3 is TGTGCCAGCAGTTTAGGGGGAGGTAATTCACCCCTCCACTTT.

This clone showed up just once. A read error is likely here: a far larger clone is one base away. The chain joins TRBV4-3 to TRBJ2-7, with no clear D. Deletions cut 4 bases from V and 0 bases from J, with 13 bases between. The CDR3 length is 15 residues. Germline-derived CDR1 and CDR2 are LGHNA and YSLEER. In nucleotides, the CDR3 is TGCGCCAGCAGCCGAAGCGAGTCCTCCTCCTACGAGCAGTACTTC. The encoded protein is CASSRSESSSYEQYF.

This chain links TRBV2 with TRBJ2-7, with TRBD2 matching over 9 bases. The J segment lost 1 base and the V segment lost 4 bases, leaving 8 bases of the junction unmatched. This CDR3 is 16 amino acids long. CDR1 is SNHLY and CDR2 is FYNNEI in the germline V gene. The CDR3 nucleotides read TGTGCCAGCAGTGGCGTAGTTAGCGGGAGTTCCTACGAGCAGTACTTC. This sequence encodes CASSGVVSGSSYEQYF.

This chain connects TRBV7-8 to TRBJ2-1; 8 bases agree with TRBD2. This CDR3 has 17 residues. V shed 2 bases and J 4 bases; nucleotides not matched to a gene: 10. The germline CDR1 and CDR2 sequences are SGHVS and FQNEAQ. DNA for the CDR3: TGTGCCAGCAGCTTACCCGGGGGGGGGCGCGGTTACAATGAGCAGTTCTTC. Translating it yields CASSLPGGGRGYNEQFF.

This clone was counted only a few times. CDR3 coding DNA: TGTGCCAGCAGTGATGAACAGGGGGCTGAGACCCAGTACTTC. Translated, it gives CASSDEQGAETQYF. This sequence joins TRBV2 and TRBJ2-5, with TRBD1 matching 9 bases. This CDR3 region has 14 residues. The germline V gene has CDR1 SNHLY and CDR2 FYNNEI. V was clipped by 3 bases and J by 5 bases; unmatched bases: 4.

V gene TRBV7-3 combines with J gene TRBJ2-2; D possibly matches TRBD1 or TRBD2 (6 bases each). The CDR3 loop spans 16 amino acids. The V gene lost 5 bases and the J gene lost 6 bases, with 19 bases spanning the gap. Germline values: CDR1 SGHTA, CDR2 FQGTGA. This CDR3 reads CASSTRGTPGAGELFF. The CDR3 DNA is TGTGCCAGCAGCACTAGGGGGACCCCGGGGGCCGGGGAGCTGTTTTTT.

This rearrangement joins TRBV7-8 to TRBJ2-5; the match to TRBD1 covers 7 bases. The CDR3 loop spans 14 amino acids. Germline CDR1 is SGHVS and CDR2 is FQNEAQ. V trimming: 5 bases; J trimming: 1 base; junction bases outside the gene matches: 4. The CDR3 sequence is CASSPGTVQETQYF. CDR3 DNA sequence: TGTGCCAGCAGCCCCGGGACAGTCCAAGAGACCCAGTACTTC.

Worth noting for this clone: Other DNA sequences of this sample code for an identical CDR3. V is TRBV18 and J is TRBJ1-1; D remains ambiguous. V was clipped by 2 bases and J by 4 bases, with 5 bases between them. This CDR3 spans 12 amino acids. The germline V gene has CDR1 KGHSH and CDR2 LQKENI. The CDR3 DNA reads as TGTGCCAGCTCACCAGGTAGCACTGAAGCTTTCTTT. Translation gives CASSPGSTEAFF.

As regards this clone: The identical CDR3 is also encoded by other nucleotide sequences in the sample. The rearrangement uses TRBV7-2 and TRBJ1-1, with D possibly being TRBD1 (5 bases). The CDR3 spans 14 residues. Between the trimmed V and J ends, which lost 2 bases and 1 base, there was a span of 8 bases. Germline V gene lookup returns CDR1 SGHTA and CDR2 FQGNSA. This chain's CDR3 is CASSLQGGNTEAFF. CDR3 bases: TGTGCCAGCAGCTTACAGGGAGGGAACACTGAAGCTTTCTTT.

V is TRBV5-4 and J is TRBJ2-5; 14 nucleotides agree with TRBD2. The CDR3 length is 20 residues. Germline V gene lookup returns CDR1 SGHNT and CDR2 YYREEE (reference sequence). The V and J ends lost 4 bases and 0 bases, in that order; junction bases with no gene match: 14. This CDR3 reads CASSKGLAGAVGSNQETQYF. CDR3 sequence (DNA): TGTGCCAGCAGCAAGGGACTAGCGGGAGCTGTCGGAAGTAACCAAGAGACCCAGTACTTC.

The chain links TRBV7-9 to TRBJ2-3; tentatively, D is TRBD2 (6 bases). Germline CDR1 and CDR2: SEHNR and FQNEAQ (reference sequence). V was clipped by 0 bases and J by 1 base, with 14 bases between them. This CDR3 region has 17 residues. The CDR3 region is CASSLALGSGGTDTQYF. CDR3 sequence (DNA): TGTGCCAGCAGCTTAGCGCTGGGTAGCGGCGGCACAGATACGCAGTATTTT. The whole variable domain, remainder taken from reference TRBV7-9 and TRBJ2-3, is DTGVSQNPRHKITKRGQNVTFRCDPISEHNRLYWYRQTLGQGPEFLTYFQNEAQLEKSRLLSDRFSAERPKGSFSTLEIQRTEQGDSAMYLCASSLALGSGGTDTQYFGPGTRLTVL.

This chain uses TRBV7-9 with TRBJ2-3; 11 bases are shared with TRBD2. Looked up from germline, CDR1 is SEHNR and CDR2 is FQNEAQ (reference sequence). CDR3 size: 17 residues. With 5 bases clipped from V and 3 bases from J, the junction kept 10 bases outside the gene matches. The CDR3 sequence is CASSPQQTSGSTDTQYF. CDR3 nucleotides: TGTGCCAGCAGCCCTCAACAAACTAGCGGGAGTACAGATACGCAGTATTTT.

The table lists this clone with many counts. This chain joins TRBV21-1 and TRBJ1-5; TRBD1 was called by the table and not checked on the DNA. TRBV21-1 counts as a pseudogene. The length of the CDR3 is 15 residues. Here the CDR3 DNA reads TGTGCCAGCAGCAAAGAACAGGGATGGAGGCAGCCCCAGCATTTT. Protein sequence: CASSKEQGWRQPQHF.